The rows below give T cell receptor beta chains drawn from one sample of a study of blood T cells in healthy people across ages. Each CDR3 protein is one row after TCRdb ran MiXCR on the 5' RACE reads. The table lists 550,000 to 600,000 distinct CDR3 sequences, approximately 27% of them singletons, with 18% in the top ten. The sequenced material came from blood. The receptors stem from a woman aged 70-85 years in good health. CDR3s include the opening cysteine and the closing phenylalanine or tryptophan. Fields, in order: CDR3 protein, V gene.

CDR3 protein: CATSGFTGSEYTDTQYF
V gene: TRBV24-1

CDR3 protein: CASSPRASGTQETQYF
V gene: TRBV6-2/TRBV6-3

CDR3 protein: CSARRGTSRETQYF
V gene: TRBV20-1

CDR3 protein: CASSQSLGGTEAFF
V gene: TRBV23-1

CDR3 protein: CASQAALTDTQYF
V gene: TRBV7-2

CDR3 protein: CASSPGPPTFNEKLFF
V gene: TRBV7-2

CDR3 protein: CASSPLAASGSTDTQYF
V gene: TRBV4-2

CDR3 protein: CASSSDGGSYEQYF
V gene: TRBV7-2

CDR3 protein: CASSPADVGAGEKLFF
V gene: TRBV18

CDR3 protein: CASSYSNWGAVETQYF
V gene: TRBV6-2/TRBV6-3